This is a list of T cell receptor beta chains from one sample in a study of cytomegalovirus exposure and HLA in healthy donors. Measured with immunoSEQ multiplex PCR; TCRdb has only the in-frame clones, and not every one. Among 150,000 to 200,000 clones listed, roughly 80% were seen once. The material sequenced was PBMCs. These receptors were taken from a man aged 25 to 40 in good health and CMV-seropositive. Each CDR3 is given with its conserved first and last residue. Fields, in order: D gene, clone size, V gene, J gene, CDR3 protein, CDR3 DNA. The D gene is left open where the match is weak. Clone sizes are given selectively: once, few, many, or a class where the clone is expanded.

.	.	TRBV19	TRBJ2-1	CASRGGRYNEQFF	TGTGCCAGTAGGGGGGGGCGGTACAATGAGCAGTTCTTC
TRBD2	few	TRBV9	TRBJ2-1	CASSPRTSGRDNEQFF	TGTGCCAGCAGCCCACGGACTAGCGGGAGAGACAATGAGCAGTTCTTC
.	.	TRBV6-5	TRBJ1-3	CASSYRQRNTIYF	TGTGCCAGCAGTTATCGCCAGAGAAACACCATATATTTT
.	.	TRBV7-9	TRBJ1-2	CASSYPLGEGGYTF	TGTGCCAGCAGTTACCCCCTAGGGGAGGGCGGCTACACCTTC
TRBD2	.	TRBV2	TRBJ2-1	CASSEPGLAGGPEGNEQFF	TGTGCCAGCAGTGAACCGGGACTAGCGGGGGGGCCGGAGGGGAATGAGCAGTTCTTC
TRBD2	.	TRBV5-4	TRBJ2-1	CASSLGGLAFSYNEQFF	TGTGCCAGCAGCTTGGGGGGACTAGCCTTCTCCTACAATGAGCAGTTCTTC
TRBD2	.	TRBV5-4	TRBJ2-1	CASSPPGLAASYNEQFF	TGTGCCAGCAGCCCCCCGGGACTAGCGGCCTCCTACAATGAGCAGTTCTTC
TRBD1	.	TRBV6-1	TRBJ1-1	CASSSQGANTEAFF	TGTGCCAGCAGTTCTCAGGGGGCGAACACTGAAGCTTTCTTT
.	.	TRBV19	TRBJ1-2	CASSITPGTIKGYTF	TGTGCCAGTAGTATAACCCCTGGGACAATTAAGGGCTACACCTTC
TRBD1	.	TRBV7-9	TRBJ1-2	CASSIGAPGQGSYGYTF	TGTGCCAGCAGCATCGGGGCCCCTGGACAGGGGTCCTATGGCTACACCTTC
TRBD2	.	TRBV6-5	TRBJ2-7	CASSYGRLAGAEQYF	TGTGCCAGCAGTTACGGTCGACTAGCGGGAGCCGAGCAGTACTTC
.	few	TRBV4-3	TRBJ2-1	CASSRNRDFGSHEQFF	TGCGCCAGCAGCCGGAACCGGGACTTTGGATCCCATGAGCAGTTCTTC
.	.	TRBV19	TRBJ1-5	CASSTPDRQVNSNQPQHF	TGTGCCAGTAGTACCCCTGACCGACAGGTAAATAGCAATCAGCCCCAGCATTTT
.	few	TRBV15	TRBJ2-7	CATSSGRGYEQYF	TGTGCCACCAGCAGTGGCAGGGGCTACGAGCAGTACTTC
.	.	TRBV4-2	TRBJ1-2	CASSQDRDYGYTF	TGTGCCAGCAGCCAAGACCGGGACTATGGCTACACCTTC
TRBD1	once	TRBV19	TRBJ2-3	CASRETGITDTQYF	TGTGCCAGTAGAGAGACAGGGATCACAGATACGCAGTATTTT
TRBD1	.	TRBV6-6	TRBJ1-2	CATITRGRNYGYTF	TGTGCCACCATTACCAGGGGGCGCAACTATGGCTACACCTTC
TRBD2	.	TRBV27	TRBJ2-1	CASSTLAGVYREQFF	TGTGCCAGCAGCACGCTAGCGGGAGTGTATCGTGAGCAGTTCTTC
.	.	TRBV6-1	TRBJ2-7	CASALDRGPYEQYF	TGTGCTTCCGCCCTAGACAGAGGTCCCTACGAGCAGTACTTC
.	.	TRBV9	TRBJ1-1	CASSVDRNTEAFF	TGTGCCAGCAGCGTCGACAGGAACACTGAAGCTTTCTTT
TRBD1	.	TRBV7-2	TRBJ1-6	CASSPETGEDSPLHF	TGTGCCAGCAGCCCCGAGACAGGGGAGGATTCACCCCTCCACTTT
TRBD2	.	TRBV5-1	TRBJ2-3	CASSLAGGFTDTQYF	TGCGCCAGCAGCTTGGCCGGGGGGTTCACAGATACGCAGTATTTT
TRBD1	.	TRBV2	TRBJ2-7	CASSFAGQGPYEQYF	TGTGCCAGCAGTTTCGCGGGACAGGGGCCCTACGAGCAGTACTTC
.	.	TRBV6-5	TRBJ2-7	CASSYSEGPPYEQYF	TGTGCCAGCAGTTACTCGGAGGGCCCCCCCTACGAGCAGTACTTC
.	.	TRBV7-2	TRBJ1-6	CASSLAGPPNSPLHF	TGTGCCAGCAGCTTAGCGGGCCCCCCTAATTCACCCCTCCACTTT
.	.	TRBV15	TRBJ2-1	CATSLRRLNGEQFF	TGTGCCACCAGCCTCAGGAGACTAAACGGTGAGCAGTTCTTC
TRBD2	.	TRBV7-3	TRBJ2-2	CASSLIRLAGGRNTGELFF	TGTGCCAGCAGCTTAATTCGGCTAGCGGGAGGGAGGAACACCGGGGAGCTGTTTTTT
TRBD1	.	TRBV7-9	TRBJ2-7	CASSRSPQGAGEQYF	TGTGCCAGCAGCAGGTCCCCACAGGGGGCGGGGGAGCAGTACTTC
.	.	TRBV7-2	TRBJ1-1	CASSLFGQGTEAFF	TGTGCCAGCAGCTTATTTGGCCAGGGCACTGAAGCTTTCTTT
TRBD1	.	TRBV9	TRBJ2-1	CASSTRQGHNEQFF	TGTGCCAGCAGCACCCGACAGGGGCACAATGAGCAGTTCTTC
.	.	TRBV6-6	TRBJ1-5	CASSIYFRGTNQPQHF	TGTGCCAGCAGTATATACTTTCGGGGTACCAATCAGCCCCAGCATTTT
TRBD1	.	TRBV27	TRBJ1-4	CASKGAGYEKLFF	TGTGCCAGCAAGGGGGCAGGGTACGAAAAACTGTTTTTT
.	.	TRBV6-5	TRBJ1-5	CASRGPTSNQPQHF	TGTGCCAGCAGGGGGCCAACCAGCAATCAGCCCCAGCATTTT
TRBD1	.	TRBV7-6	TRBJ2-5	CASSLKAGTGGLRGYQETQYF	TGTGCCAGCAGCTTAAAGGCGGGGACAGGGGGTCTAAGGGGATACCAAGAGACCCAGTACTTC
.	.	TRBV27	TRBJ2-7	CASSPSAGTVYEQYF	TGTGCCAGCAGTCCGAGTGCGGGTACGGTCTACGAGCAGTACTTC
.	.	TRBV7-9	TRBJ2-7	CASSPGRQLFDEQYF	TGTGCCAGCAGCCCAGGCCGACAGCTTTTCGACGAGCAGTACTTC
TRBD2	.	TRBV9	TRBJ2-1	CASGTSGRVVEQFF	TGTGCCAGCGGGACTAGCGGGAGGGTTGTTGAGCAGTTCTTC
TRBD2	.	TRBV7-2	TRBJ2-7	CASSLAAASGEYEQYF	TGTGCCAGCAGCTTAGCGGCGGCTAGCGGGGAATACGAGCAGTACTTC
TRBD1	.	TRBV7-9	TRBJ1-2	CASSPEGQNYGYTF	TGTGCCAGCAGCCCAGAGGGACAGAACTATGGCTACACCTTC
TRBD2	.	TRBV10-1	TRBJ2-3	CASSESVAGETDTQYF	TGCGCCAGCAGTGAGTCGGTAGCGGGAGAAACAGATACGCAGTATTTT
.	.	TRBV28	TRBJ2-7	CASTRVRSSYEQYF	TGTGCCAGCACCCGCGTTAGGAGCTCCTACGAGCAGTACTTC
TRBD2	.	TRBV6-4	TRBJ2-1	CASSRTSGGTDEQFF	TGTGCCAGCAGTAGAACTAGCGGGGGGACCGATGAGCAGTTCTTC
.	.	TRBV7-9	TRBJ2-5	CASSLVGARETQYF	TGTGCCAGCAGCTTAGTAGGGGCGCGTGAGACCCAGTACTTC
.	.	TRBV11-3	TRBJ2-7	CASSSFIAESSYEQYF	TGTGCCAGCAGCTCCTTTATAGCGGAGAGCTCCTACGAGCAGTACTTC
.	.	TRBV15	TRBJ2-1	CATSSDLSNEQFF	TGTGCCACCAGCAGCGACTTGAGCAATGAGCAGTTCTTC
TRBD1	.	TRBV25-1	TRBJ2-5	CASTSPGQGGETQYF	TGTGCCAGCACAAGCCCGGGACAGGGGGGAGAGACCCAGTACTTC
TRBD2	once	TRBV2	TRBJ2-7	CASRVLAGISYEQYF	TGTGCCAGCAGAGTACTAGCGGGAATCTCCTACGAGCAGTACTTC
.	.	TRBV4-1	TRBJ2-1	CASSQGSISLNEQFF	TGCGCCAGCAGCCAAGGGTCGATCTCGCTAAATGAGCAGTTCTTC
TRBD1	.	TRBV7-9	TRBJ2-5	CASSRDRGQETQYF	TGTGCCAGCAGCCGCGACAGGGGACAAGAGACCCAGTACTTC
TRBD2	.	TRBV9	TRBJ2-1	CASSVKEAGLVYYNEQFF	TGTGCCAGCAGCGTAAAGGAGGCGGGACTAGTATATTACAATGAGCAGTTCTTC
TRBD1	.	TRBV5-1	TRBJ2-2	CASSPLSGTGNTGELFF	TGCGCCAGCAGCCCTCTATCCGGGACAGGGAACACCGGGGAGCTGTTTTTT
TRBD1	once	TRBV18	TRBJ1-2	CASSPGTGVNYGYTF	TGTGCCAGCTCACCAGGGACAGGGGTGAACTATGGCTACACTTTC
.	.	TRBV7-3	TRBJ2-1	CASGASERPSYNEQFF	TGTGCCAGCGGGGCTAGCGAGCGTCCCAGTTACAATGAGCAGTTCTTC